This entry lists 21 T cell receptor beta chains sequenced from one sample in a study of regulatory T cells in long-lasting Graves disease. As to time point: persistent/refractory GD, antithyroid drugs over 5 years with positive TRAb. With RNA extracted from PBMCs as input, the TCR library was made. Library construction for TCR beta used iRepertoire HTBI primers and Arm-PCR of CDR3 regions. TCRdb re-called the multiplex PCR reads with MiXCR, one entry per CDR3 protein. The table records around 400,000 distinct CDR3 sequences, 20% to 25% of them present only once. The source material was peripheral blood mononuclear cells (PBMCs), sampled when the disease was refractory, from a patient treated with antithyroid drugs. These receptor sequences come from a middle-aged woman with Graves disease.

The V and J genes are TRBV28 and TRBJ2-2; no reliable D call. Looked up from germline, CDR1 is MDHEN and CDR2 is SYDVKM. The V gene lost 5 bases and the J gene lost 0 bases, with 10 bases spanning the gap. This CDR3 comprises 15 residues. The DNA of the CDR3 is TGTGCCAGCAGTCCATTTAGTTCGAACACCGGGGAGCTGTTTTTT. Translating it yields CASSPFSSNTGELFF.

This clonotype has a count of ten or more. The CDR3: CASYLSGRGSTPLHF. The CDR3 DNA reads as TGTGCCAGCTACCTCTCCGGGCGGGGGAGCACACCCCTCCACTTT. This chain connects TRBV28 to TRBJ1-6, with a possible D match to TRBD1 (5 bases). Germline loops: CDR1 MDHEN, CDR2 SYDVKM. V shed 8 bases and J shed 11 bases, with 22 bases lying between them. The CDR3 contains 15 residues.

In its sample, this clonotype was seen many times. V and J are TRBV27 and TRBJ1-5, with D possibly being TRBD1 (5 bases). CDR1 and CDR2 (germline): MNHEY, SMNVEV (reference sequence). This CDR3 spans 13 amino acids. Trimming stripped 7 bases from V and 7 bases from J, with 14 bases between. This chain's CDR3 is CASTGPEEQPQHF. The DNA of the CDR3 is TGTGCCAGCACGGGGCCGGAGGAGCAGCCCCAGCATTTT.

The CDR3 here is CSVSGTGAYYEQYF. For the CDR3, the DNA is TGCAGCGTGTCCGGGACAGGGGCTTATTACGAGCAGTACTTC. The V gene is TRBV29-1, the J gene TRBJ2-5; 10 bases align to TRBD1. The last part of the DNA fits TRBJ2-7 better; the J call may be wrong. Germline V gives CDR1 SQVTM, CDR2 ANQGSEA. The CDR3 has 14 residues.

This clonotype was counted many times. The chain combines TRBV28 with TRBJ2-2; D perhaps matches TRBD2 (5 bases). V was cut by 7 bases and J by 6 bases, with 12 bases left in between. The CDR3 is made up of 13 amino acids. CDR1 MDHEN and CDR2 SYDVKM come from the germline V gene. CDR3 DNA sequence: TGTGCCAGCACCCGTGGAGGAGCCGGGGAGCTGTTTTTT. It yields the protein CASTRGGAGELFF.

This rearrangement joins TRBV6-1 to TRBJ1-2; D gene uncertain. The CDR3 length is 14 residues. CDR1 is MNHNS and CDR2 is SASEGT in the germline V gene. Between the trimmed V and J ends, which lost 1 base and 2 bases, there was a span of 8 bases. The CDR3 protein is CASSEVKTNYGYTF. For the CDR3, the DNA is TGTGCCAGCAGTGAAGTCAAGACCAACTATGGCTACACCTTC.

There are a few counts of this clonotype. The chain joins TRBV2 to TRBJ2-3, with 12 nucleotides matching TRBD2. V lost 6 bases, J lost 5 bases, and 9 bases stayed unmatched. Germline lookup yields CDR1 SNHLY and CDR2 FYNNEI. CDR3 size: 16 residues. The CDR3 region has the DNA TGTGCCAGCAGACCCGTACTAGCGGGAGGAAAAGATACGCAGTATTTT. Translating gives CASRPVLAGGKDTQYF.

V is TRBV6-2 or TRBV6-3 and J is TRBJ2-1; D perhaps matches TRBD1 (5 bases). The CDR3 is 17 residues long. The V and J ends lost 5 bases and 4 bases respectively, with 21 bases between them. Germline CDR1 is MNHEY and CDR2 is SVGEGT. Here the CDR3 reads CASSRDPMKGIYNEQFF. The CDR3 DNA sequence: TGTGCCAGCAGTAGGGATCCGATGAAGGGGATTTACAATGAGCAGTTCTTC.

The V and J genes are TRBV27 and TRBJ2-7, with D perhaps being TRBD1 or TRBD2 (6 bases each). Germline V gene lookup returns CDR1 MNHEY and CDR2 SMNVEV (reference sequence). This CDR3 has 17 residues. Trimming took off 4 bases at V and 5 bases at J, with 24 bases between the two ends. The CDR3 spells CASSSASGGGGINEQYF. The CDR3 bases are TGTGCCAGCAGTTCAGCCTCCGGAGGGGGAGGAATTAACGAGCAGTACTTC.

This clonotype was recorded at least ten times. The chain joins TRBV20-1 to TRBJ2-5, with TRBD1 identical over 9 bases. The CDR3 has 14 residues. CDR1 is DFQATT, CDR2 SNEGSKA, per germline (reference sequence). V lost 3 bases to trimming and J lost 5 bases; unmatched junction nucleotides: 7. Here the CDR3 reads CSARGQGGRETQYF. CDR3 in DNA: TGCAGTGCTAGGGGACAGGGAGGACGGGAGACCCAGTACTTC.

This clonotype was seen repeatedly, ten times or more. The gene calls are TRBV28 and TRBJ1-5; a weak D match, TRBD1 (6 bases). The CDR3 spans 18 residues. Per germline, CDR1 MDHEN and CDR2 SYDVKM. V dropped 4 bases and J dropped 4 bases, with 23 bases sitting between them. The CDR3: CASSYRLQIRGGNQPQHF. CDR3 nucleotides: TGTGCCAGCAGTTACCGACTGCAAATCAGGGGCGGGAATCAGCCCCAGCATTTT.

This chain joins TRBV4-1 and TRBJ2-7; 9 nucleotides align to TRBD1. The trim removed 1 base at V and 1 base at J, leaving 8 bases unmatched. The germline V gene has CDR1 MGHRA and CDR2 YSYEKL. The CDR3 spans 17 residues. This CDR3 is CASSQGDREEWSYEQYF. CDR3 sequence (DNA): TGCGCCAGCAGCCAAGGGGACAGGGAGGAATGGTCCTACGAGCAGTACTTC.

This clonotype was seen many times. The chain carries TRBV29-1 and TRBJ1-1, with no clear D. The germline gives CDR1 SQVTM, CDR2 ANQGSEA. The V gene lost 2 bases and the J gene lost 5 bases, with 9 bases spanning the gap. The CDR3 is 12 residues long. CDR3 DNA sequence: TGCAGCGTTGAAAGAGGTAGAACTGAAGCTTTCTTT. Encoded protein: CSVERGRTEAFF.

With regard to this clonotype: It may be a read error: a sequence one base away is much more abundant. This sequence joins TRBV2 and TRBJ1-3, with D hard to call. This CDR3 has 11 amino acids. Per germline, CDR1 SNHLY and CDR2 FYNNEI. CDR3 amino acids: CASRSGNTVYF. The CDR3 DNA reads TGTGCCAGCAGATCTGGAAACACCGTATATTTT.

This clonotype has a count of ten or more. The CDR3 DNA is TGTGCCAGCAGCTCCTGGGGGGTATCCTACGAGCAGTACTTC. It specifies CASSSWGVSYEQYF. The chain uses TRBV28 and TRBJ2-7, with D possibly being TRBD2 (6 bases). Trimming took off 6 bases at V and 1 base at J, with 13 bases between the two ends. Looked up from germline, CDR1 is MDHEN and CDR2 is SYDVKM. There are 14 residues in the CDR3.

In its sample, this clonotype was seen a few times. CDR3 DNA sequence: TGTGCCAGCAGCGCTGGGACAGGGGATCTCGGTCAGCCCCAGCATTTT. Its protein product is CASSAGTGDLGQPQHF. The rearrangement joins TRBV9 to TRBJ1-5; 10 bases line up with TRBD1. This CDR3 has 16 amino acids. Unmatched junction bases numbered 9, after V lost 3 bases and J lost 6 bases. In germline, CDR1 is SGDLS, CDR2 YYNGEE.

There are a few counts of this clonotype. This chain links TRBV5-1 with TRBJ2-7; D unresolved. The CDR3 covers 15 residues. Germline-derived CDR1 and CDR2 are SGHRS and YFSETQ. Trimming cost V 0 bases and J 0 bases, with 10 bases left between them. For the CDR3, the DNA is TGCGCCAGCAGCTTGGCTCCAGCCTTCTCCTACGAGCAGTACTTC. Translating it yields CASSLAPAFSYEQYF.

The V gene is TRBV19, the J gene TRBJ2-7, with D possibly TRBD1 on 5 matching bases. The CDR3 sequence is 17 residues long. Trimming removed 5 bases at V and 7 bases at J, with 27 bases between. From germline, CDR1 is LNHDA and CDR2 SQIVND (reference sequence). CDR3: CASSPSLVLGRAEEQYF. The CDR3, as DNA: TGTGCCAGTAGTCCCTCTCTCGTCCTCGGCAGGGCTGAAGAGCAGTACTTC.

The chain combines TRBV27 with TRBJ2-3; D perhaps matches TRBD1 (6 bases). The CDR3 consists of 18 residues. Trimming stripped 7 bases from V and 4 bases from J, with 27 bases between. The V gene's germline CDR1 is MNHEY and CDR2 SMNVEV (reference sequence). The CDR3 DNA sequence: TGTGCCAGCACTCTCTCCTCGTCCGGGACAATAGGACCAGATACGCAGTATTTT. This sequence encodes CASTLSSSGTIGPDTQYF.

V usage is TRBV6-5 and J usage is TRBJ2-2; 9 bases fit TRBD2. CDR1 is MNHEY, CDR2 SVGAGI, per germline. The CDR3 runs to 19 residues. The V and J ends lost 4 bases and 3 bases, in that order; junction bases with no gene match: 15. In DNA form, the CDR3 reads TGTGCCAGCAGTTCAGGTCTAGCGGGGCCTGGGGGGTACACCGGGGAGCTGTTTTTT. Its translation: CASSSGLAGPGGYTGELFF.

This clonotype appeared many times. The chain uses TRBV12-3 or TRBV12-4 and TRBJ1-1, with D perhaps matching TRBD1 (5 bases). Trimming removed 6 bases from V and 5 bases from J, with 16 bases in between. CDR3 size: 14 residues. CDR3 coding DNA: TGTGCCAGCAGGTCCGCCGGGGCATGGACTGAAGCTTTCTTT. Translated: CASRSAGAWTEAFF.